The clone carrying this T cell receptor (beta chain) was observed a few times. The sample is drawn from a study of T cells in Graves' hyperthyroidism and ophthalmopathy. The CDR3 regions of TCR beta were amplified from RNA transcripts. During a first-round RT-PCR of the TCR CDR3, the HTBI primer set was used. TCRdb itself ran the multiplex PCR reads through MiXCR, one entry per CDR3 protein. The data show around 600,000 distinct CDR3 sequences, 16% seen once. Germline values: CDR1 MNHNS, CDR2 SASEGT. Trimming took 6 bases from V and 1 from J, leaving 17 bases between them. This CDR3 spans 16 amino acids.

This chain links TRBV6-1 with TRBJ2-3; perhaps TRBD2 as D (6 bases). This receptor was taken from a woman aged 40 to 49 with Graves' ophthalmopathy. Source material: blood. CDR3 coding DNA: TGTGCCAGCAGCCCCTTGGAAGCGGGCGGCACAGATACGCAGTATTTT. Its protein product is CASSPLEAGGTDTQYF.